This TCR beta chain was captured in a study of T cell repertoires in cytomegalovirus infection. In the study overall: Public signatures in TCR beta pointed to CMV infection and matching HLA type.

This CDR3 contains 14 residues. The germline V gene encodes CDR1 SGHTA and CDR2 FQGNSA. V was clipped by 1 base and J by 8 bases, with 12 bases between them. TCRdb re-analysed the reads in MiXCR, keeping a single row per CDR3 protein. The sample holds hundreds of thousands of distinct CDR3 sequences, roughly 43% seen once. Worth noting for this clonotype: Its specificity is unknown.

The clonotype comes from a human donor in good health (CMV status not recorded). Some clones in this sample may be carry-over from other donors' samples. The chain joins TRBV7-2 to TRBJ2-1; tentative D call: TRBD2 (6 bases). The source material was cultured PBMCs, sampled from culture after CMV antigen stimulation. CDR3 nucleotide sequence: TGTGCCAGCAGCTTAGGGTTGACTAGTGATGAGCAGTTCTTC. Its translation is CASSLGLTSDEQFF.